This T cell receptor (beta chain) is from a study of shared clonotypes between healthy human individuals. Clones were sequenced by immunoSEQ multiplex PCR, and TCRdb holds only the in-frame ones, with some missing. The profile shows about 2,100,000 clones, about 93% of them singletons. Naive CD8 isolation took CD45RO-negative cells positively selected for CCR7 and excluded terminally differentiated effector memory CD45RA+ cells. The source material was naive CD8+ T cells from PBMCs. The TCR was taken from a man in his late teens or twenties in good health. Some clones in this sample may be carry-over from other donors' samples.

The CDR3 sequence: CASSFAPGVQETQYF. The CDR3 DNA sequence: TGTGCCAGCAGTTTCGCCCCGGGAGTCCAAGAGACCCAGTACTTC. V gene TRBV27 combines with J gene TRBJ2-5; D perhaps matches TRBD2 (6 bases). V was pared by 3 bases and J by 1 base, with 12 bases between. The CDR3 length is 15 residues. CDR1 and CDR2 (germline): MNHEY, SMNVEV (reference sequence).